Presented here are 6 T cell receptor beta chains from one specimen sequenced in a study of cytomegalovirus exposure and HLA in healthy donors. Use of 60 Vbeta and 13 Jbeta primers characterized the PCR. Some clones are missing from TCRdb's copy, which holds only in-frame ones; the method was immunoSEQ multiplex PCR. The sample shows nearly 110,000 clones, over 75% of them seen only once. Sequenced material: PBMCs. The receptors shown here come from a man aged 25-40 years in good health and CMV-seronegative.

V and J are TRBV6-1 and TRBJ2-4; 9 bases line up with TRBD1. The ends lost 3 bases at V and 9 bases at J; junction bases unmatched: 9. The CDR3 sequence is 15 residues long. Germline CDR1 and CDR2: MNHNS and SASEGT. CDR3 region: CASSDWTGVGGIQYF. Written as DNA, the CDR3 is TGTGCCAGCAGTGACTGGACAGGGGTCGGTGGCATTCAGTACTTC.

The rearrangement joins TRBV10-3 to TRBJ2-7; perhaps TRBD1 as D (6 bases). V was cut by 4 bases and J by 3 bases, with 25 bases left in between. CDR3 size: 18 residues. Per germline, CDR1 ENHRY and CDR2 SYGVKD. The CDR3 DNA is TGTGCCATCAGTGCCCAAATGCACAGGGTGGGGCGGCACTACGAGCAGTACTTC. Its protein is CAISAQMHRVGRHYEQYF.

The rearrangement links TRBV25-1 to TRBJ1-4; D is undetermined. The germline V and J ends were trimmed by 4 bases and 5 bases, with 8 bases remaining between them. Germline V gives CDR1 MGHDK, CDR2 SYGVNS. CDR3 size: 13 residues. CDR3 DNA: TGTGCCAGCAGTGGCGACTGGAATGAAAAACTGTTTTTT. Encoded protein: CASSGDWNEKLFF.

V is TRBV2 and J is TRBJ1-1; D call uncertain. Germline CDR1 reads SNHLY; CDR2 reads FYNNEI. This CDR3 is 12 amino acids long. Between the trimmed V and J ends, which lost 5 bases and 4 bases, there was a span of 8 bases. This chain's CDR3 is CASSLAGTEAFF. The CDR3 region has the DNA TGTGCCAGCAGTCTCGCCGGCACTGAAGCTTTCTTT.

This sequence joins TRBV4-1 and TRBJ2-5, with D hard to call. The CDR3 consists of 15 residues. Germline values: CDR1 MGHRA, CDR2 YSYEKL. The V end was cut by 0 bases, the J end by 5 bases, with 13 bases between. Here the CDR3 reads CASSQDVGRKETQYF. The CDR3 DNA reads TGCGCCAGCAGCCAAGATGTGGGCAGGAAGGAGACCCAGTACTTC.

The chain has TRBV6-1 and TRBJ2-7, with unresolved D. V lost 1 base and J lost 4, with 11 bases in between. From germline, CDR1 is MNHNS and CDR2 SASEGT. CDR3 length: 14 residues. The DNA of the CDR3 is TGTGCCAGCAGTGAAGAGGCAGGCCAGTACGAGCAGTACTTC. Translated: CASSEEAGQYEQYF.